This TCR beta chain was sequenced during a study of human T cells and chemical hapten exposure. This clonotype was seen a few times. Library preparation tagged each individual cDNA molecule with a unique molecular identifier. Via MiXCR, TCRdb re-called the RACE reads, giving one row per CDR3 protein. The sample contains about 51,000 distinct CDR3 sequences, about 9.4% of which appear only once. The J segment lost 6 bases and the V segment lost 3 bases, leaving 8 bases of the junction unmatched. Germline CDR1 is MGHDK and CDR2 is SYGVNS. The CDR3 is 14 residues long. Regarding time point: pre-sensitization, week 0. Sample treatment: therapeutic diphenylcyclopropenone sensitization with weekly scalp DPC.

The source of this sequence is a woman in her thirties or forties with alopecia areata. Some clones in this sample may be carry-over from other donors' samples. V gene TRBV25-1 combines with J gene TRBJ2-7; 7 nucleotides agree with TRBD1. The sequences come from whole blood, collected in connection with sensitization to the hapten diphenylcyclopropenone (DPC). The CDR3 DNA follows: TGTGCCAGCAGTGACCTACAACAGGGGCGCGAGCAGTACTTC. This translates into CASSDLQQGREQYF.